This T cell receptor beta chain stems from a study of CD8 T cells in Susac syndrome. Sequencing of TCR beta was performed on blood CD8+ and CD4+ T cells. The CD8+ and CD4+ T cells were isolated magnetically using a negative isolation approach, whereas the TEMRA cells were enriched by FACS. Random-hexamer reverse transcription was applied to roughly 0.5 to 1 ug RNA. Amplification of TCR beta CDR3 spanned 54 Vbeta and 13 Jbeta via immunoSEQ multiplex PCR. MiXCR was run by TCRdb on the immunoSEQ multiplex PCR reads, yielding one entry per CDR3 protein. This table has 50,000 or so distinct CDR3 sequences, about 92% appearing once. This CDR3 spans 14 amino acids. V lost 6 bases to trimming and J lost 5 bases; unmatched junction nucleotides: 9. Germline values: CDR1 SQVTM, CDR2 ANQGSEA.

This sequence was found in a human donor in good health. The specimen was CD8+ T cells from PBMCs. The chain joins TRBV29-1 to TRBJ1-2; 10 bases are a match to TRBD1. The CDR3 here is CSVDPGTGDYGYTF. The CDR3 coding sequence is TGCAGCGTCGATCCCGGGACAGGGGATTATGGCTACACCTTC.